This T cell receptor beta chain was obtained from a study of CD8+CD57+ T cells in acquired aplastic anemia. The study, taken as a whole, reports: Common to patients and controls were twenty-nine CD8+ CDR3 sequences.

Profiling that covered TCR beta VDJ and CDR3 relied on genomic DNA as its template. From the reads, TCRdb called clonotypes with MiXCR, one entry per CDR3 protein. There are 250,000 to 350,000 distinct CDR3 sequences in the sample; 56% occur only once, and roughly 1.2% lies in the top ten. This CDR3 is 15 amino acids long. Trimming took off 5 bases at V and 6 bases at J, with 20 bases between the two ends. Germline loops: CDR1 SGHVS, CDR2 FNYEAQ. For sequencing, patients were chosen who had shown expansion of CD8+CD57+ cells by flow cytometry. Every patient was diagnosed with severe acquired aplastic anemia. This clonotype was detected a few times. Its target is not known.

The chain uses TRBV7-6 and TRBJ2-7; D possibly corresponds to TRBD2 (7 bases). This TCR was sampled from a human donor with aplastic anemia. The source material was sorted CD4+, CD8+, or CD8+CD57+ T cells (not recorded which) from PBMCs. The CDR3 region is CASSLTGGAVFEQYF. The CDR3 bases are TGTGCCAGCAGCCTGACGGGGGGCGCAGTATTCGAGCAGTACTTC.